Detailed here is one TCR beta chain. The entry originates in a study of cytomegalovirus exposure and HLA in healthy donors. Primers included in the PCR were 60 Vbeta and 13 Jbeta primers. Profiling relied on immunoSEQ multiplex PCR, and the TCRdb table lists in-frame clones only, not all of them. The sample lists 200,000 or so clones, more than 75% occurring once. The sequenced sample was PBMCs. This clonotype originated in a human donor in good health.

The CDR3, as DNA: TGCGCCAGCAGCTTGGAGAGAGGGGGCCTACAAGAGACCCAGTACTTC. Encoded protein: CASSLERGGLQETQYF. The chain carries TRBV5-1 and TRBJ2-5, with 7 bases that match TRBD1. This CDR3 is 16 amino acids long. Germline V CDR1 and CDR2: SGHRS, YFSETQ. Trimming cost V 0 bases and J 2 bases; bases outside gene matches: 7.